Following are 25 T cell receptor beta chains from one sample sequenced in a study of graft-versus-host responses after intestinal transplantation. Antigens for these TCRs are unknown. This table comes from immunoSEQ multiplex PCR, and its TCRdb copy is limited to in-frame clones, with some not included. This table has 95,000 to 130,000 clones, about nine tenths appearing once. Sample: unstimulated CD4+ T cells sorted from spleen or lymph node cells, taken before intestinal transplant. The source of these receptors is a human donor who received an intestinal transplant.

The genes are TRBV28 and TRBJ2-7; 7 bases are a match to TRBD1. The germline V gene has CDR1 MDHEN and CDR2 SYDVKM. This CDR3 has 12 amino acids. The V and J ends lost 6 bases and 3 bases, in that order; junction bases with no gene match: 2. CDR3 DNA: TGTGCCAGCAGGGGACAGAACTACGAGCAGTACTTC. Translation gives CASRGQNYEQYF.

As DNA, the CDR3 is TGTGCCAGCAGCCTCGGGGGGGGCTGGGGCAATCAGCCCCAGCATTTT. Protein sequence: CASSLGGGWGNQPQHF. The chain combines TRBV28 with TRBJ1-5, with TRBD1 as a possible D gene (6 bases). The V end was cut by 6 bases, the J end by 2 bases, with 17 bases between. CDR3 size: 16 residues. Germline loops: CDR1 MDHEN, CDR2 SYDVKM.

CDR3 residues: CASSEVRYRGDYEQYF. CDR3 nucleotides: TGTGCCAGCAGTGAAGTTCGTTACAGGGGAGACTACGAGCAGTACTTC. The genes are TRBV6-1 and TRBJ2-7; 7 nucleotides match TRBD1. With 1 base clipped from V and 3 bases from J, the junction kept 9 bases outside the gene matches. Germline values: CDR1 MNHNS, CDR2 SASEGT. This CDR3 comprises 16 residues.

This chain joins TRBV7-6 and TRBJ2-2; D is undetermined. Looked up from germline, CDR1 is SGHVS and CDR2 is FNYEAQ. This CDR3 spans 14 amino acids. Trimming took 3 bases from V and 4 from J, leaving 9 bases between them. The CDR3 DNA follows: TGTGCCAGCAGCTTTTCCCCTTTCACCGGGGAGCTGTTTTTT. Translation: CASSFSPFTGELFF. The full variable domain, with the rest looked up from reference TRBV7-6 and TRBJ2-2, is GAGVSQSPRYKVTKRGQDVALRCDPISGHVSLYWYRQALGQGPEFLTYFNYEAQQDKSGLPNDRFSAERPEGSISTLTIQRTEQRDSAMYRCASSFSPFTGELFFGEGSRLTVL.

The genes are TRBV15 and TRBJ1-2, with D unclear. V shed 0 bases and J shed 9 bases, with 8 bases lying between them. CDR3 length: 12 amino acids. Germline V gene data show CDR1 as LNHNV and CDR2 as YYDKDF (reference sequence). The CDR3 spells CATSRDQARYTF. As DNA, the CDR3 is TGTGCCACCAGCAGAGATCAGGCCCGCTACACCTTC.

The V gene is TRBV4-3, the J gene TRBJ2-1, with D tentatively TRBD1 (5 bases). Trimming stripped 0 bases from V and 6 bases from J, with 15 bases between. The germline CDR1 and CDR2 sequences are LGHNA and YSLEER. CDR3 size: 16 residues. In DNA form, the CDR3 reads TGCGCCAGCAGCCAAGATCAGGGAAGGCACGTCAATGAGCAGTTCTTC. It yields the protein CASSQDQGRHVNEQFF.

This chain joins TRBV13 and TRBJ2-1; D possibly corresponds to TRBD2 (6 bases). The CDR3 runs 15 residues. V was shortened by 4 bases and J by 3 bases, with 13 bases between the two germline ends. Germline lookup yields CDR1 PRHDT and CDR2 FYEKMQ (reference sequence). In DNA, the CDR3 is TGTGCCAGCAGCTCCCGGGACTTCAACTACAATGAGCAGTTCTTC. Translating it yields CASSSRDFNYNEQFF. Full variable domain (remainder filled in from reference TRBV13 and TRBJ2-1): AAGVIQSPRHLIKEKRETATLKCYPIPRHDTVYWYQQGPGQDPQFLISFYEKMQSDKGSIPDRFSAQQFSDYHSELNMSSLELGDSALYFCASSSRDFNYNEQFFGPGTRLTVL.

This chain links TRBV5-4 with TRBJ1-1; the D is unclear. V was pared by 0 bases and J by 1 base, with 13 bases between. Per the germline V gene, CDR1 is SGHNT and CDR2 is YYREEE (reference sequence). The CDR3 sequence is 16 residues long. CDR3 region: CASSLAGQARNTEAFF. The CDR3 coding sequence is TGTGCCAGCAGCTTGGCCGGTCAGGCACGGAACACTGAAGCTTTCTTT.

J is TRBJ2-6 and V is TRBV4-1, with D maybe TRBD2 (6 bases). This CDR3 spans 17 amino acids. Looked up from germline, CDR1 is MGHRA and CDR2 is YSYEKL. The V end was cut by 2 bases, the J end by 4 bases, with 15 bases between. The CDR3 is CASSQSGLRTGANVLTF. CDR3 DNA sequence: TGCGCCAGCAGCCAATCGGGACTGAGGACCGGGGCCAACGTCCTGACTTTC.

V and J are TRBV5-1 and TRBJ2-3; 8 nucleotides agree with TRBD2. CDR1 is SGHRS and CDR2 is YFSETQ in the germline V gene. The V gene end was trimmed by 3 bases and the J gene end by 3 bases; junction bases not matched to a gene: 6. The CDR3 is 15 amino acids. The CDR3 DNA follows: TGCGCCAGCAGCTCTACAGGACTAGCTACAGATACGCAGTATTTT. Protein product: CASSSTGLATDTQYF.

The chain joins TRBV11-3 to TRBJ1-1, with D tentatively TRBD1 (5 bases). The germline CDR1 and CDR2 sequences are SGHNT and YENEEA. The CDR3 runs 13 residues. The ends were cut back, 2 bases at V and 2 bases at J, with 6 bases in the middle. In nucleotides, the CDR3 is TGTGCCAGCAGCTTAACAGGAAACACTGAAGCTTTCTTT. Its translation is CASSLTGNTEAFF. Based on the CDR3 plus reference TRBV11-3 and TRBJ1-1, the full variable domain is EAGVVQSPRYKIIEKKQPVAFWCNPISGHNTLYWYLQNLGQGPELLIRYENEEAVDDSQLPKDRFSAERLKGVDSTLKIQPAELGDSAVYLCASSLTGNTEAFFGQGTRLTVV.

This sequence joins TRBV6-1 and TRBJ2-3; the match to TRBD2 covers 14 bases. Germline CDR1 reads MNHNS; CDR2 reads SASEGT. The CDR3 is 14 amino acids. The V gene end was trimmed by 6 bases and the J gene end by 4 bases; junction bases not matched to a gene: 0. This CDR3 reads CASRTSGGADTQYF. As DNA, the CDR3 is TGTGCCAGCAGGACTAGCGGGGGGGCAGATACGCAGTATTTT.

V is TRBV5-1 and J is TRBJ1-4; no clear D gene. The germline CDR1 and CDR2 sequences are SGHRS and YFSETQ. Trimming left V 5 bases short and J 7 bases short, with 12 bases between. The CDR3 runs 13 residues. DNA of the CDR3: TGCGCCAGCAGACCGGGTAACGGTGAAAAACTGTTTTTT. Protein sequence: CASRPGNGEKLFF.

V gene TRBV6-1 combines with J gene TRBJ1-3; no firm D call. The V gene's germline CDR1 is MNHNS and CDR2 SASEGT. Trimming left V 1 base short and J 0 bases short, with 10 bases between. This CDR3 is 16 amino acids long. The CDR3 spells CASSEGWRNSGNTIYF. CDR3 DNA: TGTGCCAGCAGTGAAGGATGGAGGAACTCTGGAAACACCATATATTTT.

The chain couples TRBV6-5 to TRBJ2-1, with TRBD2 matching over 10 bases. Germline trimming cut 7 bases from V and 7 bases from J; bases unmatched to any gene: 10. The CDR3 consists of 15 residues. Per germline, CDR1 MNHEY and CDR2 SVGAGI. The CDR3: CASTRAGGPLNEQFF. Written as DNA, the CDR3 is TGTGCCAGCACCAGAGCGGGGGGGCCTTTGAATGAGCAGTTCTTC.

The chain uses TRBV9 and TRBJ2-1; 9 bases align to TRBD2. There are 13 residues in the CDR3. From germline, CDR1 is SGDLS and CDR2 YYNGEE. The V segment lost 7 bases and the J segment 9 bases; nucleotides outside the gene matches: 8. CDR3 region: CASSRTSAAEQFF. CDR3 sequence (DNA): TGTGCCAGCTCAAGGACTAGCGCGGCTGAGCAGTTCTTC.

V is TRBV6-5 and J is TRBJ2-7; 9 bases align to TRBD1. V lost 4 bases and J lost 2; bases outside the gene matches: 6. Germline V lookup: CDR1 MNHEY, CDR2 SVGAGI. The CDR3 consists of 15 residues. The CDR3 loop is CASSSAGTGTYEQYF. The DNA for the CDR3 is TGTGCCAGCAGTTCAGCCGGGACAGGGACCTACGAGCAGTACTTC.

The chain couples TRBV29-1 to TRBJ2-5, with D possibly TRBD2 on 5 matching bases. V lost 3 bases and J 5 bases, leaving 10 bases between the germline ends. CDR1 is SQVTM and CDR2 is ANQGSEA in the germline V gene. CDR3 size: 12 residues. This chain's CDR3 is CSVEAGGETQYF. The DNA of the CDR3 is TGCAGCGTTGAGGCAGGAGGCGAGACCCAGTACTTC.

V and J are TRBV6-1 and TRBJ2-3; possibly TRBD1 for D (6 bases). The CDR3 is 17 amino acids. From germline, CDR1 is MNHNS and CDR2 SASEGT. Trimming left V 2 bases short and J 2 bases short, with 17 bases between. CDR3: CASSERQGPVPTDTQYF. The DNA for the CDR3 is TGTGCCAGCAGTGAAAGGCAGGGGCCCGTCCCCACAGATACGCAGTATTTT.

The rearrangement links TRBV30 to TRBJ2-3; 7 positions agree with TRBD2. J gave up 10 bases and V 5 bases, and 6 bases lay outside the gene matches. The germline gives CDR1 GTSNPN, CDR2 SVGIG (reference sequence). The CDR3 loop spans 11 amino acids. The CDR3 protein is CAWATSDPQYF. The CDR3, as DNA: TGTGCCTGGGCAACTAGCGATCCGCAGTATTTT. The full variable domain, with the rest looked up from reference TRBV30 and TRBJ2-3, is SQTIHQWPATLVQPVGSPLSLECTVEGTSNPNLYWYRQAAGRGLQLLFYSVGIGQISSEVPQNLSASRPQDRQFILSSKKLLLSDSGFYLCAWATSDPQYFGPGTRLTVL.

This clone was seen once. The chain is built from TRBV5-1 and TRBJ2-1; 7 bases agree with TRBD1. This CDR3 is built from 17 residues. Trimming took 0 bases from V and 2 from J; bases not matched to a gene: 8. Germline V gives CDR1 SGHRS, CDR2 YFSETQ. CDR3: CASSLETGTITYNEQFF. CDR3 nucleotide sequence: TGCGCCAGCAGCTTGGAGACAGGGACCATCACCTACAATGAGCAGTTCTTC.

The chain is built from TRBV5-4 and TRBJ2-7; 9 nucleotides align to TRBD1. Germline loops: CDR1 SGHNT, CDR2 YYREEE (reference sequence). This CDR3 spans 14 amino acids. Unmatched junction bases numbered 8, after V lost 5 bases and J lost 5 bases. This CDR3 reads CASSPGTGRDEQYF. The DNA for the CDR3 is TGTGCCAGCAGTCCTGGGACAGGGCGCGACGAGCAGTACTTC.

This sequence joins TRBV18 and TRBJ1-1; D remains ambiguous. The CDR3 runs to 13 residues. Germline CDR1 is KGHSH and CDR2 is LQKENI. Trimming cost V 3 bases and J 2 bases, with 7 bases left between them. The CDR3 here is CASSPTLNTEAFF. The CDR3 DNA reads TGTGCCAGCTCACCGACACTCAACACTGAAGCTTTCTTT.

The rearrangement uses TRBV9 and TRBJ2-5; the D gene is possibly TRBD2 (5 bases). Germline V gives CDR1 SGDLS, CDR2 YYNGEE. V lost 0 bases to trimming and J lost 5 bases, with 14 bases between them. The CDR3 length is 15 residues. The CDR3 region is CASSVELRDGETQYF. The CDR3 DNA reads TGTGCCAGCAGCGTAGAGTTACGGGATGGGGAGACCCAGTACTTC.

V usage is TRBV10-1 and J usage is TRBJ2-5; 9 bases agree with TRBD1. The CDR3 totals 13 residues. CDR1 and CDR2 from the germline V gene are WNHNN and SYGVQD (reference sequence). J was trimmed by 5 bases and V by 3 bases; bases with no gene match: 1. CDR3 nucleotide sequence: TGCGCCAGCAGTGAAACAGGGGGCGAGACCCAGTACTTC. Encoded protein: CASSETGGETQYF.